The T cell receptor beta chain under discussion was sequenced for a study of identical twins. There are a few counts of this clonotype. TCRdb analysed the 5' RACE reads with MiXCR anew, one entry per CDR3 protein. Among 400,000 to 550,000 distinct CDR3 sequences listed, 20% to 25% were seen once. The CDR3 runs to 13 residues. Germline CDR1 LGHDT, CDR2 YNNKEL (reference sequence). Deletions cut 0 bases from V and 8 bases from J, with 10 bases between. This sample was shared with a second study, whose subject was T cells expressing NK-cell markers.

This TCR was sampled from a woman under 30 in good health. The sequenced material came from CD4+ T cells sorted from blood. The chain carries TRBV3-1 and TRBJ1-2; D may be TRBD1 (5 bases). The CDR3 sequence: CASSQEGRTGYTF. In DNA form, the CDR3 reads TGTGCCAGCAGCCAAGAGGGGCGGACCGGCTACACCTTC.